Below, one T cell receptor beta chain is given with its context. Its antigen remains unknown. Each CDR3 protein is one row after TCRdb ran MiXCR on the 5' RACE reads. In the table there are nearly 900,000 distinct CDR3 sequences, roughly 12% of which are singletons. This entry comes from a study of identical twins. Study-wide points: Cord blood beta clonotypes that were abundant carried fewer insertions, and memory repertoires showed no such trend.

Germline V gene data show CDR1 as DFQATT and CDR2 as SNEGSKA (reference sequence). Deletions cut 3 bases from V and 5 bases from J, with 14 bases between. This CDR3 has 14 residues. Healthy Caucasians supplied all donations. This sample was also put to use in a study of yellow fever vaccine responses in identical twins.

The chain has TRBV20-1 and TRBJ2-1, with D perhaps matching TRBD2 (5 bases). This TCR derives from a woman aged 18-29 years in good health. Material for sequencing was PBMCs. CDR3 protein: CSARSLERNNEQFF. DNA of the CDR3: TGCAGTGCTAGGAGTTTGGAGCGGAACAATGAGCAGTTCTTC.